Detailed here is one TCR beta chain. Its antigen is not known. Through a sample-barcoded 5' primer and a J-beta primer mix, a second PCR was run for roughly 6 to 12 cycles. TCRdb reanalysed the 5' RACE reads using MiXCR and keeps one entry per CDR3 protein. The sample consists of approximately 800,000 distinct CDR3 sequences, roughly 50% of them appearing once. These data originate in a study of blood T cells in healthy people across ages. Study results and limitations: Getting older went along with TCR beta diversity per million T cells dropping roughly linearly. Total diversity from one million sequenced T cells was likely underestimated. Expanded clonotype changes were possibly confounded by unknown donor CMV status.

CDR1 and CDR2 from the germline V gene are SEHNR and FQNEAQ (reference sequence). This CDR3 region has 16 residues. The TCR comes from a man aged 40-50 years in good health. Sequenced sample: blood. This sequence joins TRBV7-9 and TRBJ2-7; no reliable D call. The DNA end is a closer match to TRBJ2-1, so the J assignment may be wrong. As DNA, the CDR3 is TGTGCCAGCAGTCCCAGTCGGGCGAGTCGGAACAATGAGCAGTTCTTC. Protein sequence: CASSPSRASRNNEQFF.